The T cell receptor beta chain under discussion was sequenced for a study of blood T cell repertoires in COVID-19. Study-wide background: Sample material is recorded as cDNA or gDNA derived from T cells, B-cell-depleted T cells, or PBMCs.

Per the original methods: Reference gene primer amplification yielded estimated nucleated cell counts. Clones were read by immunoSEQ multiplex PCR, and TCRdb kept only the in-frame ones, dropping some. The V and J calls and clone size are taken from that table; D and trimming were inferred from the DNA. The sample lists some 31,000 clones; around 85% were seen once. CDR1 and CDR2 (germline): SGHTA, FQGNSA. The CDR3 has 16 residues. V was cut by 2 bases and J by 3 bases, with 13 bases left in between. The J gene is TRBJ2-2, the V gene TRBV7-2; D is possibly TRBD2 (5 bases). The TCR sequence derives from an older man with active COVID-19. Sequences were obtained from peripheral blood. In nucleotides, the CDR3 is TGTGCCAGCAGCTTATTGGTGGCGCGGGACACCGGGGAGCTGTTTTTT. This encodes CASSLLVARDTGELFF.